This T cell receptor (beta chain) was observed in a study of cytomegalovirus exposure and HLA in healthy donors. Study-level points and caveats: Roughly uniform sequencing depth across donors was assumed, possibly incorrectly.

V was pared by 0 bases and J by 5 bases, with 14 bases of the junction left unmatched. Germline V CDR1 and CDR2: SGDLS, YYNGEE. The CDR3 is 19 amino acids. Researchers ran the PCR with 60 Vbeta and 13 Jbeta primers. Using immunoSEQ multiplex PCR, the repertoire was profiled, and TCRdb retains in-frame clones only, with some absent. The sample consists of tens of thousands of clones, under 90% of them appearing once. This clone came up a few times. Antigen unknown. The V call is TRBV9, the J call TRBJ2-4, with TRBD2 matching 10 bases. The clonotype comes from a woman between 40 and 50 years old in good health and CMV-seronegative. Sequenced sample: PBMCs. The CDR3 bases are TGTGCCAGCAGCGTAGACGGGCTAGGTTCTAGCGGGAGAGAAAACATTCAGTACTTC. This translates into CASSVDGLGSSGRENIQYF.